This TCR beta chain was observed in a study of cytomegalovirus exposure and HLA in healthy donors. Study results and limitations: The study found most TCR sequences rare, yet found some public TCRs in many donors. The CMV antigen specificity of a few CMV-associated chains was confirmed through in vitro analysis.

Measured with immunoSEQ multiplex PCR; TCRdb has only the in-frame clones, and not every one. Here the sample spans 80,000 to 100,000 clones, approximately 90% being singletons. Details on this clone: The antigen is undetermined.

The CDR3 consists of 16 residues. Trimming stripped 1 base from V and 3 bases from J, with 14 bases between. Germline V gene lookup returns CDR1 SGHTS and CDR2 YDEGEE. Sequenced input: PBMCs. This receptor was obtained from a man aged 25-45 years in good health and CMV-seronegative. The chain uses TRBV5-8 and TRBJ1-3, with a possible D match to TRBD1 (5 bases). The CDR3: CASSLYQGLFGNTIYF. CDR3 bases: TGTGCCAGCAGCTTGTATCAGGGTCTATTTGGAAACACCATATATTTT.